This TCR beta chain was recorded in a study of blood T cells in healthy people across ages. This clonotype was counted only a few times. Antigen: not known. Germline V gene lookup returns CDR1 MNHEY and CDR2 SVGAGI. CDR3 size: 15 residues. Whole-study findings and limits: Researchers report that TCR beta diversity correlated strongly with naive T cell percentage. One million T cells yielded diversity estimates that were considered underestimates. There was no known CMV status for donors, so expanded clonotype changes were possibly confounded.

Combining a sample-barcoded 5' primer with a J-beta primer mix, a second PCR ran for about 7 to 11 cycles. MiXCR was run by TCRdb on the 5' RACE reads, yielding one entry per CDR3 protein. The sample has about 970,000 distinct CDR3 sequences; just over 50% are singletons. Extraction yielded at least 6 micrograms of total RNA per sample. This clonotype was obtained from a woman in her sixties or seventies in good health. The chain links TRBV6-5 to TRBJ2-1; D ambiguous. The J call may be in error: the DNA end matches TRBJ2-7 better. Sequenced material: blood. CDR3 loop: CASSYSGASYNEQYF. The CDR3 DNA follows: TGTGCCAGCAGTTACTCAGGAGCCAGTTACAATGAGCAGTACTTC.